The 23 T cell receptor beta chains listed next were all sequenced from one sample in a study of CD8+ T cells in alopecia areata. RNA was extracted and reverse transcribed into cDNA as the sequencing template. Clones were sequenced by immunoSEQ multiplex PCR, and TCRdb holds only the in-frame ones, with some missing. This repertoire shows 220,000 or so clones, approximately 52% found once; its top ten account for roughly 0.47%. Sample: CD4+ T cells sorted from blood, taken at week 0. All receptors derive from a human donor with alopecia areata.

The chain recombines TRBV5-6 with TRBJ1-1, with D perhaps TRBD1 (5 bases). The CDR3 length is 15 residues. Germline assignment: CDR1 SGHDT and CDR2 YYEEEE. Trimming shortened V by 0 bases and J by 6 bases, and 15 bases separated the two germline ends. This CDR3 is CASSLGAGPLAEAFF. The DNA for the CDR3 is TGTGCCAGCAGCTTGGGCGCGGGACCTTTAGCTGAAGCTTTCTTT.

This clone has only a few counts. The chain links TRBV5-1 to TRBJ2-3; 10 nucleotides line up with TRBD2. Looked up from germline, CDR1 is SGHRS and CDR2 is YFSETQ. The CDR3 loop spans 16 amino acids. Trimming at V came to 3 bases and at J to 7 bases, leaving 11 bases not matched to a gene. CDR3 amino acids: CASSSLIAGGGNTQYF. The CDR3 DNA sequence: TGCGCCAGCAGCTCCCTGATAGCGGGAGGCGGGAATACGCAGTATTTT.

This clone was detected only a few times. This chain connects TRBV4-1 to TRBJ2-7; unclear D gene. CDR3 length: 12 amino acids. The V gene's germline CDR1 is MGHRA and CDR2 YSYEKL. V dropped 1 base and J dropped 6 bases, with 7 bases sitting between them. CDR3 nucleotide sequence: TGCGCCAGCAGCCAAGTTCTCTCCGAGCAGTACTTC. Amino acids: CASSQVLSEQYF.

The chain uses TRBV11-2 and TRBJ2-7, with TRBD2 matching 10 bases. After removal of 5 bases from V and 5 bases from J, the junction contained 12 bases not matched to a gene. The germline V gene has CDR1 SGHAT and CDR2 FQNNGV. The CDR3 is made up of 16 amino acids. The CDR3 sequence is CASSATSGLALHEQYF. The CDR3 coding sequence is TGTGCCAGCAGCGCTACCTCGGGACTAGCGCTCCACGAGCAGTACTTC. The full variable domain, completed using reference TRBV11-2 and TRBJ2-7, is EAGVAQSPRYKIIEKRQSVAFWCNPISGHATLYWYQQILGQGPKLLIQFQNNGVVDDSQLPKDRFSAERLKGVDSTLKIQPAKLEDSAVYLCASSATSGLALHEQYFGPGTRLTVT.

This chain joins TRBV9 and TRBJ2-2, with 13 bases lining up with TRBD2. V dropped 2 bases and J dropped 5; count of bases not matched to a gene: 6. From germline, CDR1 is SGDLS and CDR2 YYNGEE. The CDR3 has 17 amino acids. The CDR3, as DNA: TGTGCCAGCAGCGTCACTAGCGGGAGGGCCGGGACCGGGGAGCTGTTTTTT. Translated, it gives CASSVTSGRAGTGELFF.

The rearrangement uses TRBV18 and TRBJ2-7, with 7 positions matching TRBD1. Trimming cost V 1 base and J 3 bases; bases outside gene matches: 3. Germline V CDR1 and CDR2: KGHSH, LQKENI. This CDR3 region has 14 residues. In DNA form, the CDR3 reads TGTGCCAGCTCACCACAGGGGGCTTACTACGAGCAGTACTTC. Its protein is CASSPQGAYYEQYF.

The chain combines TRBV25-1 with TRBJ2-7, with D maybe TRBD2 (5 bases). Germline V gives CDR1 MGHDK, CDR2 SYGVNS. The CDR3 spans 15 residues. Trimming took 3 bases from V and 0 from J, leaving 12 bases between them. This CDR3 is CASSDPEGSSYEQYF. As DNA, the CDR3 is TGTGCCAGCAGTGACCCTGAGGGCTCCTCCTACGAGCAGTACTTC.

Notes on this clone: Other DNA sequences within the sample encode an identical CDR3. The chain combines TRBV30 with TRBJ2-6; D gene ambiguous. The CDR3 spans 14 residues. V lost 0 bases to trimming and J lost 0 bases, with 3 bases between them. Germline-derived CDR1 and CDR2 are GTSNPN and SVGIG (reference sequence). The CDR3 protein is CAWSVHSGANVLTF. Here the CDR3 DNA reads TGTGCCTGGAGTGTACACTCTGGGGCCAACGTCCTGACTTTC.

The rearrangement links TRBV15 to TRBJ2-1; D is perhaps TRBD1 (5 bases). CDR1 and CDR2 (germline): LNHNV, YYDKDF (reference sequence). The CDR3 consists of 13 residues. V shed 7 bases and J shed 8 bases, with 15 bases lying between them. The CDR3 bases are TGTGCCACCAAGGTCGGCAGGGTCGATGAGCAGTTCTTC. Its protein is CATKVGRVDEQFF.

This clone has more than one count but fewer than ten. The J gene is TRBJ2-2, the V gene TRBV5-1; TRBD2 aligns across 7 bases. Looked up from germline, CDR1 is SGHRS and CDR2 is YFSETQ. Germline trimming cut 4 bases from V and 4 bases from J; bases unmatched to any gene: 4. The length of the CDR3 is 14 residues. The CDR3 loop reads CASSGGRSTGELFF. The CDR3, as DNA: TGCGCCAGCAGCGGCGGGAGATCCACCGGGGAGCTGTTTTTT.

J is TRBJ2-2 and V is TRBV6-4; D unresolved. Between the trimmed V and J ends, which lost 0 bases and 4 bases, there was a span of 6 bases. Germline lookup yields CDR1 MRHNA and CDR2 SNTAGT. The CDR3 has 14 residues. CDR3 DNA: TGTGCCAGCAGTGACTCGGGGTCCACCGGGGAGCTGTTTTTT. Translated: CASSDSGSTGELFF.

V usage is TRBV6-1 and J usage is TRBJ2-7; 7 nucleotides agree with TRBD1. The ends lost 3 bases at V and 0 bases at J; junction bases unmatched: 5. The CDR3 contains 15 residues. The V gene's germline CDR1 is MNHNS and CDR2 SASEGT. The CDR3 region has the DNA TGTGCCAGCAGTGAGACAGGGCTAATCTCCTACGAGCAGTACTTC. Amino acids: CASSETGLISYEQYF.

This sequence joins TRBV25-1 and TRBJ2-7, with 7 bases matching TRBD2. V was pared by 3 bases and J by 3 bases, with 5 bases of the junction left unmatched. The CDR3 loop spans 14 amino acids. The germline gives CDR1 MGHDK, CDR2 SYGVNS. CDR3 region: CASSDGGLIYEQYF. Written as DNA, the CDR3 is TGTGCCAGCAGTGATGGGGGACTAATCTACGAGCAGTACTTC.

This clone was counted at least ten times. The chain employs TRBV4-1 and TRBJ1-2, with 8 bases matching TRBD1. Per the germline V gene, CDR1 is MGHRA and CDR2 is YSYEKL. With V trimmed by 0 bases and J by 6 bases, 9 bases remained unmatched. This CDR3 is built from 16 residues. CDR3 DNA sequence: TGCGCCAGCAGCCAAGATTGGACAGGGCGTTGGGATGGCTACACCTTC. Amino acid sequence: CASSQDWTGRWDGYTF.

The chain has TRBV19 and TRBJ1-4, with 8 bases fitting TRBD1. Germline V gene sequence: CDR1 LNHDA, CDR2 SQIVND (reference sequence). This CDR3 is 14 amino acids long. J was trimmed by 8 bases and V by 6 bases; bases with no gene match: 8. The CDR3 region is CASRKLDREEKLFF. CDR3 bases: TGTGCCAGTAGGAAACTGGACAGGGAGGAAAAACTGTTTTTT.

Only a few counts were recorded for this clone. This chain links TRBV29-1 with TRBJ2-1, with 7 positions matching TRBD1. V shed 7 bases, J shed 4 bases, and the junction held 10 bases outside the gene matches. The CDR3 loop spans 14 amino acids. Germline CDR1 and CDR2: SQVTM and ANQGSEA. CDR3 amino acids: CSASRQGPYNEQFF. Written as DNA, the CDR3 is TGCAGCGCCTCCCGACAGGGACCGTACAATGAGCAGTTCTTC.

This chain connects TRBV7-9 to TRBJ1-2; 8 bases are a match to TRBD1. Germline CDR1 is SEHNR and CDR2 is FQNEAQ (reference sequence). CDR3 size: 16 residues. Losses at the gene ends were 2 bases for V and 6 bases for J; bases not matched to a gene: 11. The CDR3 DNA sequence: TGTGCCAGCAGCTTATACCCCAGGACAGGGTGGAATGGCTACACCTTC. It translates to CASSLYPRTGWNGYTF.

The gene calls are TRBV5-1 and TRBJ2-3, with TRBD1 matching 8 bases. Losses at the gene ends were 3 bases for V and 3 bases for J; bases not matched to a gene: 9. The CDR3 contains 16 residues. Germline-derived CDR1 and CDR2 are SGHRS and YFSETQ. The CDR3 DNA sequence: TGCGCCAGCAGCTCGCTGCAGGGGGCTGGGACAGATACGCAGTATTTT. This sequence encodes CASSSLQGAGTDTQYF.

This chain joins TRBV27 and TRBJ2-7, with TRBD1 matching over 8 bases. The CDR3 totals 14 residues. With V trimmed by 3 bases and J by 3 bases, 4 bases remained unmatched. The germline V gene has CDR1 MNHEY and CDR2 SMNVEV (reference sequence). The CDR3 bases are TGTGCCAGCAGTTTCCACGGACAGGGCTACGAGCAGTACTTC. Translation: CASSFHGQGYEQYF.

The chain employs TRBV29-1 and TRBJ1-5; D may be TRBD1 (6 bases). The CDR3 spans 12 residues. Trimming left V 7 bases short and J 5 bases short, with 12 bases between. Germline V lookup: CDR1 SQVTM, CDR2 ANQGSEA. CDR3 sequence (DNA): TGCAGCGCCCAAAGGGGGGATCAGCCCCAGCATTTT. It is translated as CSAQRGDQPQHF.

The CDR3 sequence is CASSQEPGLAGEETQYF. The CDR3, as DNA: TGCGCCAGCAGCCAAGAACCGGGACTAGCGGGAGAAGAGACCCAGTACTTC. The chain joins TRBV4-1 to TRBJ2-5; 14 positions agree with TRBD2. Trimming took 0 bases from V and 3 from J; bases not matched to a gene: 3. The length of the CDR3 is 17 residues. The germline gives CDR1 MGHRA, CDR2 YSYEKL.

This clone was picked up a small number of times. The chain recombines TRBV5-6 with TRBJ2-5; D ambiguous. V dropped 4 bases and J dropped 1 base, with 11 bases sitting between them. The CDR3 runs to 14 residues. The germline gives CDR1 SGHDT, CDR2 YYEEEE. CDR3 in DNA: TGTGCCAGCAGCCTCGGAACCCGCCAAGAGACCCAGTACTTC. This translates into CASSLGTRQETQYF.

This clone was picked up a small number of times. The chain has TRBV19 and TRBJ1-2; D gene unclear. The germline V gene encodes CDR1 LNHDA and CDR2 SQIVND (reference sequence). CDR3 length: 12 residues. Trimming took 6 bases from V and 4 from J, leaving 9 bases between them. The chain's CDR3 is CASRAVSYGYTF. As DNA, the CDR3 is TGTGCCAGTAGGGCCGTCTCCTATGGCTACACCTTC.